The 15 T cell receptor beta chains listed next were all sequenced from one sample in a study of cytomegalovirus exposure and HLA in healthy donors. In the PCR, 60 Vbeta and 13 Jbeta primers were used. Only in-frame clones appear in the TCRdb table, and some are missing; sequencing was by immunoSEQ multiplex PCR. The sample contains some 210,000 clones, roughly 80% of which appear only once. Sequencing was performed on PBMCs. Source of these receptors: a male donor in good health and CMV-seronegative.

This clone has only one observation. The V and J genes are TRBV5-1 and TRBJ2-5; the D is unclear. The CDR3 contains 9 residues. Germline CDR1 is SGHRS and CDR2 is YFSETQ. V lost 7 bases and J 7 bases, leaving 5 bases between the germline ends. Here the CDR3 reads CASERTQYF. CDR3 coding DNA: TGCGCCAGCGAGAGGACCCAGTACTTC.

There are a few counts of this clone. This chain joins TRBV6-5 and TRBJ2-7; TRBD2 agrees at 10 bases. Germline values: CDR1 MNHEY, CDR2 SVGAGI. Germline trimming cut 6 bases from V and 5 bases from J; bases unmatched to any gene: 7. The CDR3 sequence is 14 residues long. CDR3 in DNA: TGTGCCAGCAGCCCCCTCCTAGCGGGAGACGAGCAGTACTTC. Protein sequence: CASSPLLAGDEQYF.

This chain joins TRBV4-1 and TRBJ2-4, with 7 nucleotides matching TRBD1. The CDR3 runs 19 residues. The V segment lost 0 bases and the J segment 2 bases; nucleotides outside the gene matches: 13. Germline-derived CDR1 and CDR2 are MGHRA and YSYEKL. In nucleotides, the CDR3 is TGCGCCAGCAGCCAAGATGTGAGGGTGACAGGGATGCCCAAAAACATTCAGTACTTC. It specifies CASSQDVRVTGMPKNIQYF.

This clone came up once. An end of the junction does not agree with germline; a read error may underlie this. The V call is TRBV27, the J call TRBJ2-7; 7 bases match TRBD1. Germline assignment: CDR1 MNHEY and CDR2 SMNVEV (reference sequence). The length of the CDR3 is 13 residues. The chain's CDR3 is CASSLRRAGTANF. CDR3 nucleotides: TGTGCCAGCAGTTTAAGAAGGGCCGGGACAGCCAACTTC.

V is TRBV30 and J is TRBJ2-1; D is perhaps TRBD1 (6 bases). The CDR3 has 13 amino acids. Between the trimmed V and J ends, which lost 5 bases and 0 bases, there was a span of 8 bases. Germline CDR1 GTSNPN, CDR2 SVGIG (reference sequence). CDR3 residues: CAWDRSSYNEQFF. The CDR3, as DNA: TGTGCCTGGGACAGGAGCTCCTACAATGAGCAGTTCTTC.

The chain links TRBV7-3 to TRBJ2-3; D ambiguous. V was pared by 5 bases and J by 4 bases, with 16 bases between. The germline V gene has CDR1 SGHTA and CDR2 FQGTGA. The CDR3 sequence is 15 residues long. The CDR3, as DNA: TGTGCCAGCAGCCAGCTACTTGCACAGTCAGATACGCAGTATTTT. Protein product: CASSQLLAQSDTQYF.

This chain links TRBV15 with TRBJ1-1; D remains unclear. The CDR3 extends over 17 amino acids. Trimming took 1 base from V and 0 from J, leaving 15 bases between them. The germline V gene has CDR1 LNHNV and CDR2 YYDKDF (reference sequence). CDR3 protein: CATSRGRSFGMNTEAFF. For the CDR3, the DNA is TGTGCCACCAGCAGAGGCCGCAGTTTTGGCATGAACACTGAAGCTTTCTTT.

V usage is TRBV7-2 and J usage is TRBJ1-5; 7 bases are a match to TRBD1. The trim removed 3 bases at V and 0 bases at J, leaving 5 bases unmatched. Germline values: CDR1 SGHTA, CDR2 FQGNSA. This CDR3 has 16 residues. CDR3 residues: CASSFAGGLSNQPQHF. In nucleotides, the CDR3 is TGTGCCAGCAGCTTCGCAGGGGGTCTTAGCAATCAGCCCCAGCATTTT.

This clone appeared a single time. V and J are TRBV25-1 and TRBJ2-5; D is uncertain. The CDR3 has 14 amino acids. CDR1 is MGHDK, CDR2 SYGVNS, per germline. V lost 6 bases to trimming and J lost 1 base, with 12 bases between them. CDR3 protein: CASSAQTIQETQYF. The CDR3 DNA reads as TGTGCCAGCAGCGCACAGACAATCCAAGAGACCCAGTACTTC.

The CDR3 DNA is TGTGCCAGCAGCCCCGGTTTTGAGTTGTCTGGAAACACCATATATTTT. Translating it yields CASSPGFELSGNTIYF. This rearrangement joins TRBV28 to TRBJ1-3, with no clear D. Germline CDR1 and CDR2: MDHEN and SYDVKM. Trimming cost V 6 bases and J 1 base, with 16 bases left between them. The CDR3 runs to 16 residues.

The CDR3 loop is CARSLPAGVMGYTF. For the CDR3, the DNA is TGTGCCAGAAGCTTGCCGGCAGGGGTAATGGGCTACACCTTC. V is TRBV5-3 and J is TRBJ1-2, with a possible D match to TRBD1 (6 bases). TRBV5-3 is flagged as an ORF with uncertain function. The CDR3 runs to 14 residues. Trimming removed 1 base at V and 8 bases at J, with 15 bases between.

The chain has TRBV6-5 and TRBJ1-1, with 7 nucleotides matching TRBD1. Trimming removed 6 bases from V and 1 base from J; junction bases left unmatched: 5. CDR3 length: 14 residues. Germline V CDR1 and CDR2: MNHEY, SVGAGI. In DNA form, the CDR3 reads TGTGCCAGCAGCCTGGGACAGCCGAACACTGAAGCTTTCTTT. It is translated as CASSLGQPNTEAFF.

The chain recombines TRBV5-4 with TRBJ2-2, with 8 bases matching TRBD2. V trimming: 3 bases; J trimming: 6 bases; junction bases outside the gene matches: 7. Per the germline V gene, CDR1 is SGHNT and CDR2 is YYREEE (reference sequence). The CDR3 totals 15 residues. This chain's CDR3 is CASSSGLVGPGELFF. The CDR3, as DNA: TGTGCCAGCAGCTCGGGACTAGTCGGACCCGGGGAGCTGTTTTTT.

This clone was picked up a small number of times. V and J are TRBV5-6 and TRBJ2-7; D possibly corresponds to TRBD2 (5 bases). This CDR3 contains 14 residues. The germline CDR1 and CDR2 sequences are SGHDT and YYEEEE. V was trimmed by 0 bases and J by 2 bases, leaving 9 bases between them. The CDR3: CASSLGAATYEQYF. CDR3 DNA sequence: TGTGCCAGCAGCTTGGGAGCGGCAACCTACGAGCAGTACTTC. The full variable domain, in which reference TRBV5-6 and TRBJ2-7 provide the parts outside the CDR3, is DAGVTQSPTHLIKTRGQQVTLRCSPKSGHDTVSWYQQALGQGPQFIFQYYEEEERQRGNFPDRFSGHQFPNYSSELNVNALLLGDSALYLCASSLGAATYEQYFGPGTRLTVT.

This clone was found a few times. The V gene is TRBV6-5, the J gene TRBJ1-5; D is undetermined. The V gene lost 2 bases and the J gene lost 11 bases, with 13 bases spanning the gap. The CDR3 runs 13 residues. Germline loops: CDR1 MNHEY, CDR2 SVGAGI. CDR3: CASSYNGEGSQHF. DNA for the CDR3: TGTGCCAGCAGTTACAACGGGGAAGGGTCCCAGCATTTT.